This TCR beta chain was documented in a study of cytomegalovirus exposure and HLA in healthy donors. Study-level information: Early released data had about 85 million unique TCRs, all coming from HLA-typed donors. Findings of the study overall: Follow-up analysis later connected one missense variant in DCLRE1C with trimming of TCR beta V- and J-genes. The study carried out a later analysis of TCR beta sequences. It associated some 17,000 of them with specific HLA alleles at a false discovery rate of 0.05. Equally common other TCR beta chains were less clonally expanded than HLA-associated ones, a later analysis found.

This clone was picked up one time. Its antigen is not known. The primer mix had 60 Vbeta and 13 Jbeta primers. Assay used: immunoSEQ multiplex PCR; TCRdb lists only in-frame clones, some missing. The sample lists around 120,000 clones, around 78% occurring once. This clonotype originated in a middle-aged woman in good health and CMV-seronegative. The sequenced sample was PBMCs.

The CDR3 here is CASSPRDSQRGYTF. The CDR3 DNA sequence: TGCGCCAGCAGCCCCCGGGACTCCCAAAGGGGCTACACCTTC. This chain connects TRBV4-1 to TRBJ1-2; D possibly corresponds to TRBD1 (5 bases). The CDR3 is 14 residues long. CDR1 and CDR2 from the germline V gene are MGHRA and YSYEKL. The V end was cut by 4 bases, the J end by 8 bases, with 17 bases between.